This passage covers 16 T cell receptor beta chains from one sample sequenced in a study of blood T cell repertoires in COVID-19. Profiled with immunoSEQ multiplex PCR; TCRdb holds only in-frame clones, not every one. Of roughly 73,000 clones listed, about 85% are singletons. The sequenced sample was peripheral blood. All receptors come from a man between 70 and 80 years old with active COVID-19.

V usage is TRBV19 and J usage is TRBJ2-5, with 7 bases identical to TRBD2. Trimming removed 5 bases from V and 7 bases from J; junction bases left unmatched: 10. From germline, CDR1 is LNHDA and CDR2 SQIVND (reference sequence). The CDR3 extends over 14 amino acids. The CDR3 bases are TGTGCCAGTAGTCACGACGTTGGCGGGGGGACCCAGTACTTC. Protein: CASSHDVGGGTQYF.

The chain uses TRBV6-6 and TRBJ2-3; 12 nucleotides line up with TRBD2. Germline V gene sequence: CDR1 MNHNY, CDR2 SVGAGI (reference sequence). This CDR3 comprises 16 residues. V dropped 6 bases and J dropped 1; count of bases not matched to a gene: 5. CDR3 DNA: TGTGCCAGCAGACTCGGACTAGCGGGGCGCACAGATACGCAGTATTTT. This translates into CASRLGLAGRTDTQYF.

V gene TRBV27 combines with J gene TRBJ2-1, with 13 bases matching TRBD2. J was trimmed by 4 bases and V by 6 bases; bases with no gene match: 15. This CDR3 has 19 residues. The germline CDR1 and CDR2 sequences are MNHEY and SMNVEV (reference sequence). The CDR3 sequence is CASSPHGPKLAGGYNEQFF. CDR3 nucleotide sequence: TGTGCCAGCAGCCCCCACGGGCCCAAACTAGCGGGAGGGTACAATGAGCAGTTCTTC.

The rearrangement joins TRBV5-5 to TRBJ2-1; D possibly corresponds to TRBD2 (5 bases). Germline V gene sequence: CDR1 SGHKS, CDR2 YYEKEE (reference sequence). V dropped 0 bases and J dropped 7 bases, with 11 bases sitting between them. This CDR3 comprises 14 residues. The CDR3 DNA reads TGTGCCAGCAGCTTGGCCTCTCGAGGGAATGAGCAGTTCTTC. Its translation: CASSLASRGNEQFF.

The rearrangement uses TRBV6-2 or TRBV6-3 and TRBJ2-1, with 14 bases aligning to TRBD2. The germline gives CDR1 MNHEY, CDR2 SVGEGT. The V segment lost 5 bases and the J segment 8 bases; nucleotides outside the gene matches: 5. There are 15 residues in the CDR3. The CDR3 DNA is TGTGCCAGCAGTCCCGGGACTAGCGGGAGTTATGAGCAGTTCTTC. Encoded protein: CASSPGTSGSYEQFF.

The genes are TRBV5-1 and TRBJ2-1, with D possibly TRBD1 on 5 matching bases. CDR3 length: 15 amino acids. V was pared by 0 bases and J by 6 bases, with 13 bases between. CDR1 is SGHRS, CDR2 YFSETQ, per germline. CDR3 region: CASSLGYGAPNEQFF. Written as DNA, the CDR3 is TGCGCCAGCAGCTTGGGGTATGGGGCGCCCAATGAGCAGTTCTTC.

The rearrangement uses TRBV7-3 and TRBJ2-1; no firm D call. CDR3 length equals 14 residues. Germline V gene sequence: CDR1 SGHTA, CDR2 FQGTGA. The V end lost 5 bases, the J end lost 0 bases, and 8 bases lay between the germline ends. The CDR3 coding sequence is TGTGCCAGCAGCCCCGGTCTCTCCTACAATGAGCAGTTCTTC. Translating gives CASSPGLSYNEQFF.

This chain uses TRBV5-6 with TRBJ2-1, with D possibly being TRBD2 (5 bases). Per the germline V gene, CDR1 is SGHDT and CDR2 is YYEEEE. CDR3 length equals 17 residues. Deletions cut 4 bases from V and 2 bases from J, with 19 bases between. The CDR3 DNA is TGTGCCAGCAGCCCGCCCGCCGCGGGCGCCGCCTACAATGAGCAGTTCTTC. It is translated as CASSPPAAGAAYNEQFF.

This clone has just one count. The CDR3 protein is CSVAPLALYEQYF. CDR3 bases: TGCAGCGTTGCACCCCTAGCGCTCTACGAGCAGTACTTC. The chain carries TRBV29-1 and TRBJ2-7, with a possible D match to TRBD2 (6 bases). The CDR3 length is 13 residues. V was trimmed by 4 bases and J by 3 bases, leaving 13 bases between them. CDR1 is SQVTM and CDR2 is ANQGSEA in the germline V gene.

The chain carries TRBV7-6 and TRBJ2-6; D is perhaps TRBD1 (5 bases). The germline V and J ends were trimmed by 6 bases and 0 bases, with 12 bases remaining between them. In germline, CDR1 is SGHVS, CDR2 FNYEAQ. The CDR3 consists of 16 residues. Here the CDR3 reads CASSLRGGSGANVLTF. The CDR3 DNA sequence: TGTGCCAGCAGTCTTAGGGGCGGCTCTGGGGCCAACGTCCTGACTTTC.

This chain uses TRBV7-2 with TRBJ2-5; 15 nucleotides line up with TRBD2. Germline assignment: CDR1 SGHTA and CDR2 FQGNSA. CDR3 size: 16 residues. V shed 5 bases, J shed 4 bases, and the junction held 5 bases outside the gene matches. CDR3 loop: CASSPGLAGGLETQYF. The CDR3 bases are TGTGCCAGCAGCCCGGGACTAGCGGGAGGACTAGAGACCCAGTACTTC.

The V and J genes are TRBV2 and TRBJ2-5, with D unresolved. Germline V CDR1 and CDR2: SNHLY, FYNNEI. Trimming cost V 3 bases and J 4 bases, with 15 bases left between them. The CDR3 has 15 amino acids. The CDR3 DNA follows: TGTGCCAGCAGTGAGGCGGCGGCCCCGGGAGAGACCCAGTACTTC. Translated: CASSEAAAPGETQYF.

V usage is TRBV5-5 and J usage is TRBJ2-7; D not resolved. The CDR3 is made up of 12 amino acids. The V gene's germline CDR1 is SGHKS and CDR2 YYEKEE (reference sequence). The V and J ends lost 0 bases and 9 bases respectively, with 10 bases between them. The chain's CDR3 is CASSLAAVVQYF. The CDR3 DNA is TGTGCCAGCAGCTTGGCCGCGGTGGTGCAGTACTTC.

J is TRBJ2-1 and V is TRBV4-1; 8 bases line up with TRBD2. The germline V gene has CDR1 MGHRA and CDR2 YSYEKL. The CDR3 runs 18 residues. The V gene end was trimmed by 2 bases and the J gene end by 2 bases; junction bases not matched to a gene: 11. The CDR3 here is CASSQRSAVGGAYNEQFF. CDR3 DNA: TGCGCCAGCAGCCAAAGGAGCGCCGTCGGGGGGGCCTACAATGAGCAGTTCTTC.

This sequence joins TRBV11-3 and TRBJ1-3; D is perhaps TRBD1 (5 bases). Per germline, CDR1 SGHNT and CDR2 YENEEA. The CDR3 has 15 amino acids. Trimming removed 3 bases from V and 4 bases from J, with 13 bases in between. CDR3 amino acids: CASSLDPGGGNTIYF. Written as DNA, the CDR3 is TGTGCCAGCAGCTTGGACCCCGGGGGAGGAAACACCATATATTTT.

This clone was observed once. This chain connects TRBV7-2 to TRBJ2-2; TRBD2 agrees at 12 bases. Trimming took 4 bases from V and 4 from J; bases not matched to a gene: 4. Germline V CDR1 and CDR2: SGHTA, FQGNSA. This CDR3 comprises 16 residues. The CDR3 DNA is TGTGCCAGCAGCTCCGGACTAGCGGGGACCACCGGGGAGCTGTTTTTT. Amino acid sequence: CASSSGLAGTTGELFF.